These T cell receptor beta chains were read from a single sample in a study of blood T cell repertoires in COVID-19. Measured with immunoSEQ multiplex PCR; TCRdb has only the in-frame clones, and not every one. Of around 63,000 clones in the sample, 85% to 90% are singletons; the top ten hold around 1.2%. Sequenced: peripheral blood. The receptors come from a woman in her sixties or seventies with acute or convalescent COVID-19. Each CDR3 is given with its conserved first and last residue. The D gene is left open where the match is weak. Clone size, where shown, is once, few, many, or a class for clones that have expanded.

cdr3_length	clone_size	j_call	v_call	d_call	cdr3_aa	cdr3_nt
15	-	TRBJ2-1	TRBV27	-	CASRKAVSSYNEQFF	TGTGCCAGCAGGAAAGCGGTAAGCTCCTACAATGAGCAGTTCTTC
16	-	TRBJ2-1	TRBV5-4	-	CASSRGQYRDPYEQFF	TGTGCCAGCAGCCGAGGACAGTATAGGGACCCTTATGAGCAGTTCTTC
14	-	TRBJ1-3	TRBV5-6	TRBD1	CASSLDRDGNTIYF	TGTGCCAGCAGCTTAGACAGGGATGGAAACACCATATATTTT
15	-	TRBJ2-5	TRBV11-2	TRBD1	CASSLAGGREETQYF	TGTGCCAGCAGCCTTGCAGGGGGAAGGGAGGAGACCCAGTACTTC
14	-	TRBJ2-5	TRBV7-9	TRBD2	CASSPAGVQETQYF	TGTGCCAGCAGCCCCGCGGGGGTTCAAGAGACCCAGTACTTC
14	-	TRBJ2-3	TRBV6-5	TRBD2	CATAGGGLTDTQYF	TGTGCCACTGCGGGGGGGGGCCTCACAGATACGCAGTATTTT
19	-	TRBJ2-1	TRBV9	TRBD1	CASSVGPGQGRSSYNEQFF	TGTGCCAGCAGCGTAGGGCCGGGACAGGGGCGTAGCTCCTACAATGAGCAGTTCTTC
13	-	TRBJ1-1	TRBV7-9	-	CASIRGGGTEAFF	TGTGCCAGCATCAGGGGCGGGGGCACTGAAGCTTTCTTT
15	-	TRBJ1-5	TRBV6-2/TRBV6-3	-	CASSYSQGFAQPQHF	TGTGCCAGCAGTTACAGTCAGGGGTTCGCTCAGCCCCAGCATTTT
15	-	TRBJ2-1	TRBV2	TRBD2	CASSVAGDAIREQFF	TGTGCCAGCAGTGTCGCGGGAGATGCAATTCGAGAGCAGTTCTTC
12	-	TRBJ1-1	TRBV6-5	-	CASRQGNTEAFF	TGTGCCAGCAGACAGGGGAACACTGAAGCTTTCTTT
11	-	TRBJ1-4	TRBV20-1	-	CSAQVGEKLFF	TGCAGTGCTCAGGTTGGGGAAAAACTGTTTTTT
15	once	TRBJ1-4	TRBV19	TRBD1	CASSTPSGGLEKLFF	TGTGCCAGTAGTACCCCTTCAGGGGGCCTTGAAAAACTGTTTTTT
15	-	TRBJ1-2	TRBV3-1/TRBV3-2	-	CASSQGLIINYGYTF	TGTGCCAGCAGCCAAGGACTCATCATAAACTATGGCTACACCTTC
13	-	TRBJ2-5	TRBV24-1	-	CATSDALVETQYF	TGTGCCACCAGTGATGCCCTTGTGGAGACTCAGTACTTC
13	-	TRBJ1-1	TRBV6-2/TRBV6-3	-	CASSYGGAAEAFF	TGTGCCAGCAGTTACGGGGGCGCGGCTGAAGCTTTCTTT
15	-	TRBJ2-1	TRBV7-9	-	CASSLAPGFWDEQFF	TGTGCCAGCAGCTTAGCCCCGGGATTTTGGGATGAGCAGTTCTTC
16	-	TRBJ2-1	TRBV6-2/TRBV6-3	-	CASSYSRAGNYNEQFF	TGTGCCAGCAGTTACTCTAGGGCGGGGAACTACAATGAGCAGTTCTTC
16	-	TRBJ2-1	TRBV30	-	CAWSGGSGFSYNEQFF	TGTGCCTGGAGTGGGGGAAGCGGTTTCTCCTACAATGAGCAGTTCTTC
15	-	TRBJ2-1	TRBV9	TRBD2	CASSPSGGAYNEQFF	TGTGCCAGCAGCCCAAGCGGGGGGGCCTACAATGAGCAGTTCTTC
18	-	TRBJ2-3	TRBV5-4	-	CASSLSIRVGSSTDTQYF	TGTGCCAGCAGCTTATCGATCAGGGTCGGGTCTAGCACAGATACGCAGTATTTT
15	-	TRBJ1-6	TRBV5-6	-	CASSLATQGHSPLHF	TGTGCCAGCAGCTTGGCCACACAGGGCCATTCACCCCTCCACTTT
16	once	TRBJ2-3	TRBV9	TRBD2	CASSDKGGSGTDTQYF	TGTGCCAGCAGCGACAAGGGCGGGAGTGGTACAGATACGCAGTATTTT
16	-	TRBJ2-2	TRBV7-2	TRBD1	CASSLGTGGRTGELFF	TGTGCCAGCAGCCTCGGGACAGGGGGCCGGACCGGGGAGCTGTTTTTT
13	-	TRBJ1-1	TRBV13	-	CASSLRGGTEAFF	TGTGCCAGCAGCCTGCGGGGGGGCACTGAAGCTTTCTTT
13	-	TRBJ1-5	TRBV19	-	CASSSDRNQPQHF	TGTGCCAGTAGTTCGGACAGAAATCAGCCCCAGCATTTT
19	-	TRBJ2-1	TRBV27	TRBD2	CASSLSHRATSGLNNEQFF	TGTGCCAGCAGTTTATCCCACCGAGCGACTAGCGGGTTAAACAATGAGCAGTTCTTC
18	-	TRBJ1-5	TRBV6-2/TRBV6-3	TRBD1	CASSYLHGQGALSQPQHF	TGTGCCAGCAGTTACCTCCACGGACAGGGGGCCTTGAGTCAGCCCCAGCATTTT
15	-	TRBJ1-4	TRBV5-1	-	CASSLAGVPNEKLFF	TGCGCCAGCAGCTTGGCCGGGGTTCCTAATGAAAAACTGTTTTTT
14	-	TRBJ2-1	TRBV6-5	-	CASSYGSIDNEQFF	TGTGCCAGCAGTTACGGGAGTATCGACAATGAGCAGTTCTTC
14	-	TRBJ1-3	TRBV6-5	TRBD1	CASSIRGQGNTIYF	TGTGCCAGCAGTATCAGGGGGCAGGGAAACACCATATATTTT